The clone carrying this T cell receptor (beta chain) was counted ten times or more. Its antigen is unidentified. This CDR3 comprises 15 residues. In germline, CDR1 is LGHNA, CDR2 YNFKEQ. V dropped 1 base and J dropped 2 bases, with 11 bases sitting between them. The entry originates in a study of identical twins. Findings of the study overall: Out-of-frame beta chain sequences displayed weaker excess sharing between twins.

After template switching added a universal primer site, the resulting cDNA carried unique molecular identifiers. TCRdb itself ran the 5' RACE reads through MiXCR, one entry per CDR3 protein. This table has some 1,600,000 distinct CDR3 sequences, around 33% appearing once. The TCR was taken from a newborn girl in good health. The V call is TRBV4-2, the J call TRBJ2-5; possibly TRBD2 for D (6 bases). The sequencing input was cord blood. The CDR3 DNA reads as TGTGCCAGCAGCCAAGCGGGACTGATACAAGAGACCCAGTACTTC. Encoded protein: CASSQAGLIQETQYF.